This T cell receptor (beta chain) was sequenced in a study of T cells in Graves' hyperthyroidism and ophthalmopathy. Trimming at V came to 3 bases and at J to 1 base, leaving 8 bases not matched to a gene. This CDR3 has 16 residues. The germline V gene has CDR1 MDHEN and CDR2 SYDVKM. Amplified TCR beta CDR3 regions came from RNA transcripts. TCR CDR3 regions were first amplified by RT-PCR with HTBI primers. TCRdb processed the multiplex PCR reads anew with MiXCR; each CDR3 protein has one entry. The repertoire holds 130,000 to 150,000 distinct CDR3 sequences, approximately 24% seen once, with 65% to 80% in the top ten. Researchers barred patients who had uncontrolled infection, other autoimmune disease, pregnancy or lactation.

This clonotype originated in a woman aged 45 to 65 with Graves' hyperthyroidism that later progressed to Graves' ophthalmopathy. Input material: blood. V gene TRBV28 combines with J gene TRBJ1-1; 7 nucleotides match TRBD1. The CDR3: CASSFITQGGNTEAFF. Written as DNA, the CDR3 is TGTGCCAGCAGTTTTATCACGCAGGGGGGGAACACTGAAGCTTTCTTT.